This is a list of T cell receptor beta chains from one sample in a study of cytomegalovirus exposure and HLA in healthy donors. Using immunoSEQ multiplex PCR, the repertoire was profiled, and TCRdb retains in-frame clones only, with some absent. This sample has some 150,000 clones, with about 84% found just once. Sequencing was carried out using PBMCs. Receptors originate from a man aged 50 to 59 in good health and CMV-seronegative. Each CDR3 is given with its conserved first and last residue. Fields, in order: D gene, J gene, clone size, V gene, CDR3 protein, CDR3 DNA. The D gene is left open where the match is weak. For some rows the clone size is stated as once, few or many, or as a class when expanded; others skip it.

TRBD1	TRBJ2-2	.	TRBV27	CASRRQGRTGELFF	TGTGCCAGCAGGAGACAGGGCCGCACCGGGGAGCTGTTTTTT
TRBD1	TRBJ2-1	.	TRBV27	CASSSGTANNEQFF	TGTGCCAGCAGTTCCGGGACAGCGAACAATGAGCAGTTCTTC
TRBD1	TRBJ2-1	.	TRBV7-9	CASSLDTSGTGQFF	TGTGCCAGCAGCTTAGATACGTCCGGGACAGGACAGTTCTTC
TRBD1	TRBJ1-4	once	TRBV28	CASSFGTGASEKLFF	TGTGCCAGCAGTTTCGGGACAGGGGCATCGGAAAAACTGTTTTTT
TRBD2	TRBJ2-7	.	TRBV4-1	CASSPGERGPSYEQYF	TGCGCCAGCAGCCCCGGTGAGCGGGGGCCCTCCTACGAGCAGTACTTC
TRBD2	TRBJ2-1	once	TRBV2	CASRRTSGGANEQFF	TGTGCCAGCAGGCGTACTAGCGGGGGGGCCAATGAGCAGTTCTTC
.	TRBJ1-2	.	TRBV5-5	CASSATQVYGYTF	TGTGCCAGCAGCGCCACACAGGTCTATGGCTACACCTTC
TRBD1	TRBJ2-1	few	TRBV11-2	CASSATGTTYNEQFF	TGTGCCAGCAGTGCGACAGGGACCACCTACAATGAGCAGTTCTTC
.	TRBJ1-1	.	TRBV19	CASSMYLGVLNTEAFF	TGTGCCAGTAGTATGTATCTAGGGGTTCTGAACACTGAAGCTTTCTTT
.	TRBJ1-1	once	TRBV11-2	CASTSKGSGTAEAFF	TGTGCCAGCACCTCTAAGGGGTCCGGGACTGCCGAAGCTTTCTTT
TRBD1	TRBJ1-5	once	TRBV2	CASSPRGTGNQPQHF	TGTGCCAGCAGTCCCAGGGGGACGGGCAATCAGCCCCAGCATTTT
.	TRBJ1-6	.	TRBV2	CASTRRDRNSPLHF	TGTGCCAGCACCCGCCGGGATAGGAATTCACCCCTCCACTTT
TRBD1	TRBJ2-7	.	TRBV18	CASSTTPGQGYEQYF	TGTGCCAGCTCCACAACTCCGGGACAGGGCTACGAGCAGTACTTC
TRBD2	TRBJ2-5	.	TRBV9	CASSVAASGSRETQYF	TGTGCCAGCAGCGTAGCTGCTAGCGGGAGCCGGGAGACCCAGTACTTC
TRBD2	TRBJ2-1	.	TRBV30	CAWSVGAGDHYNEQFF	TGTGCCTGGAGTGTAGGGGCGGGAGATCACTACAATGAGCAGTTCTTC
.	TRBJ2-1	.	TRBV5-8	CASSIDTSTRTNEQFF	TGTGCCAGCAGCATAGATACGAGTACCCGAACCAATGAGCAGTTCTTC
.	TRBJ2-7	.	TRBV2	CASSEDPGVGEQYF	TGTGCCAGCAGTGAAGATCCAGGGGTGGGCGAGCAGTACTTC
TRBD1	TRBJ1-1	.	TRBV9	CASSAAQGAQNTEAFF	TGTGCCAGCAGCGCCGCACAGGGGGCGCAGAACACTGAAGCTTTCTTT
TRBD1	TRBJ2-6	.	TRBV19	CASRTGQGSSGANVLTF	TGTGCCAGTAGGACGGGACAGGGTAGCTCTGGGGCCAACGTCCTGACTTTC
.	TRBJ1-6	few	TRBV9	CASSPETTYNSPLHF	TGTGCCAGCAGTCCGGAGACGACGTATAATTCACCCCTCCACTTT
.	TRBJ2-4	.	TRBV30	CAWNRASNIQYF	TGTGCCTGGAACAGGGCGAGCAACATTCAGTACTTC
TRBD1	TRBJ1-4	once	TRBV5-1	CASSRGVGQEGEKLFF	TGCGCCAGCAGCCGAGGCGTTGGACAGGAGGGTGAAAAACTGTTTTTT
.	TRBJ2-1	.	TRBV14	CASQGGTSYNEQFF	TGTGCCAGCCAGGGGGGCACGTCCTACAATGAGCAGTTCTTC
TRBD2	TRBJ2-7	.	TRBV19	CASSPRLGLAGPYEQYF	TGTGCCAGTAGTCCTCGGCTGGGACTAGCGGGGCCCTACGAGCAGTACTTC
TRBD1	TRBJ2-2	.	TRBV10-3	CAISVDGQGLTGELFF	TGTGCCATCAGTGTGGATGGACAGGGATTGACCGGGGAGCTGTTTTTT
TRBD2	TRBJ2-7	.	TRBV14	CASSQRQGTSYEQYF	TGTGCCAGCAGCCAGCGGCAGGGGACTAGCTACGAGCAGTACTTC
.	TRBJ2-7	.	TRBV2	CASSEGGSSYEQYF	TGTGCCAGCAGTGAAGGGGGCAGCTCCTACGAGCAGTACTTC
TRBD2	TRBJ2-1	.	TRBV14	CASSQKRLAGVSEQFF	TGTGCCAGCAGCCAAAAACGGCTAGCGGGAGTCAGTGAGCAGTTCTTC
TRBD1	TRBJ1-4	.	TRBV11-3	CASSARTGLEKLFF	TGTGCCAGCAGCGCCCGGACAGGGTTAGAGAAACTGTTTTTT
TRBD1	TRBJ2-2	.	TRBV6-6	CASSLGQGAGELFF	TGTGCCAGCAGCTTGGGACAGGGGGCCGGGGAGCTGTTTTTT
.	TRBJ2-3	.	TRBV5-6	CASSPPRFTDTQYF	TGTGCCAGCAGCCCGCCGCGGTTCACAGATACGCAGTATTTT
TRBD1	TRBJ2-1	once	TRBV28	CASSSTGTGDYNEQFF	TGTGCCAGCAGTTCTACCGGGACAGGGGATTACAATGAGCAGTTCTTC
TRBD1	TRBJ2-7	.	TRBV6-5	CASSQKTGASYEQYF	TGTGCCAGCAGTCAAAAAACAGGGGCCTCGTACGAGCAGTACTTC
TRBD1	TRBJ2-1	.	TRBV7-3	CASSFRDSSYNEQFF	TGTGCCAGCAGCTTCCGGGACAGCTCCTACAATGAGCAGTTCTTC
.	TRBJ2-5	.	TRBV19	CASSRRDRGETQYF	TGTGCCAGTAGTAGGCGGGATCGGGGAGAGACCCAGTACTTC
TRBD1	TRBJ2-7	.	TRBV4-1	CASSQSETGGYEQYF	TGCGCCAGCAGCCAGTCCGAAACAGGGGGCTACGAGCAGTACTTC
.	TRBJ1-3	.	TRBV18	CASSPQGGPNGNTIYF	TGTGCCAGCTCACCACAAGGGGGACCGAACGGAAACACCATATATTTT
.	TRBJ2-3	.	TRBV5-4	CASSFQLKDTQYF	TGTGCCAGCAGCTTCCAACTAAAGGATACGCAGTATTTT
TRBD1	TRBJ2-6	.	TRBV5-1	CASSLGLGQSSGANVLTF	TGCGCCAGCAGCTTGGGTTTGGGACAGAGCTCTGGGGCCAACGTCCTGACTTTC
TRBD1	TRBJ1-1	.	TRBV7-9	CASSLDHLGTAF	TGTGCCAGCAGCTTAGACCATTTAGGGACAGCCTTT
.	TRBJ1-5	.	TRBV2	CASRRGFSNQPQHF	TGTGCCAGCAGGAGGGGGTTTAGCAATCAGCCCCAGCATTTT
.	TRBJ2-1	.	TRBV5-1	CASSLGTAYNEQFF	TGCGCCAGCAGCTTGGGGACTGCTTACAATGAGCAGTTCTTC
.	TRBJ2-2	.	TRBV5-4	CASSPLSNTGELFF	TGTGCCAGCAGCCCCCTATCGAACACCGGGGAGCTGTTTTTT
TRBD1	TRBJ2-7	.	TRBV4-1	CASSQGTGRQGYEQYF	TGCGCCAGCAGCCAAGGTACGGGTAGACAGGGCTACGAGCAGTACTTC
TRBD1	TRBJ1-2	.	TRBV7-6	CASSMVQGDGYTF	TGTGCCAGCAGCATGGTTCAGGGGGATGGCTACACCTTC
.	TRBJ1-1	.	TRBV11-2	CASSLVTGEAFF	TGTGCCAGCAGCTTAGTTACAGGGGAAGCTTTCTTT
.	TRBJ1-2	.	TRBV6-1	CASRETVSGYTF	TGTGCCAGCAGGGAGACAGTATCTGGCTACACCTTC
.	TRBJ1-1	.	TRBV11-3	CASRRDMNTEAFF	TGTGCCAGCAGGAGGGACATGAACACTGAAGCTTTCTTT
TRBD1	TRBJ2-7	.	TRBV11-2	CASSLNRGRVGEQYF	TGTGCCAGCAGCTTAAACAGGGGGCGTGTAGGCGAGCAGTACTTC
.	TRBJ1-5	.	TRBV9	CASSVDPGWNQPQHF	TGTGCCAGCAGCGTAGACCCAGGGTGGAATCAGCCCCAGCATTTT
TRBD2	TRBJ2-3	.	TRBV2	CASTPSAGGPDTQYF	TGTGCCAGCACTCCGAGTGCGGGGGGGCCAGATACGCAGTATTTT
TRBD1	TRBJ1-1	.	TRBV5-1	CASSGLQGAQGEAFF	TGCGCCAGCAGCGGACTACAGGGGGCGCAGGGTGAAGCTTTCTTT
TRBD2	TRBJ2-3	.	TRBV5-4	CASSPRLAGGTDTQYF	TGTGCCAGCAGCCCCCGACTAGCGGGAGGCACAGATACGCAGTATTTT
.	TRBJ2-6	.	TRBV19	CASDRTVSSGANVLTF	TGTGCCAGTGATCGGACAGTCTCCTCTGGGGCCAACGTCCTGACTTTC
.	TRBJ1-5	.	TRBV19	CASSIEGAGGQPQHF	TGTGCCAGTAGTATAGAGGGGGCCGGCGGCCAGCCCCAGCATTTT
TRBD1	TRBJ1-6	.	TRBV5-4	CASSRSGDSNSPLHF	TGTGCCAGCAGCCGTTCAGGGGACAGTAATTCACCCCTCCACTTT
TRBD1	TRBJ2-3	.	TRBV19	CASSYRGSTDTQYF	TGTGCCAGTAGTTACAGGGGAAGCACAGATACGCAGTATTTT